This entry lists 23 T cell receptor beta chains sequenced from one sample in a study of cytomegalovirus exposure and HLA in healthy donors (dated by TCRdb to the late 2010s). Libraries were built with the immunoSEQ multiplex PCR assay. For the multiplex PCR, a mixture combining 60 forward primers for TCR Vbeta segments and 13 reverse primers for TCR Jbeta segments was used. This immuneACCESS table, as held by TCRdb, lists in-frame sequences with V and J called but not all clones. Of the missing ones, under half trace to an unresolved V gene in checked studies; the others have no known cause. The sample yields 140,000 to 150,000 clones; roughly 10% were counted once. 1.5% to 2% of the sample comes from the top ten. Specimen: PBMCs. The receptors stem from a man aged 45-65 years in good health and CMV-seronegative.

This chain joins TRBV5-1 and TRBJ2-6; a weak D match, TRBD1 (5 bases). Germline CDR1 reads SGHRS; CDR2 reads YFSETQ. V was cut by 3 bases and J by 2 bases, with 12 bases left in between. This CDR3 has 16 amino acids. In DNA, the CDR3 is TGCGCCAGCAGCTGGTCAAGGGGCGCTGGGGCCAACGTCCTGACTTTC. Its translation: CASSWSRGAGANVLTF. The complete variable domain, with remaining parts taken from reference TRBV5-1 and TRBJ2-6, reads KAGVTQTPRYLIKTRGQQVTLSCSPISGHRSVSWYQQTPGQGLQFLFEYFSETQRNKGNFPGRFSGRQFSNSRSEMNVSTLELGDSALYLCASSWSRGAGANVLTFGAGSRLTVL.

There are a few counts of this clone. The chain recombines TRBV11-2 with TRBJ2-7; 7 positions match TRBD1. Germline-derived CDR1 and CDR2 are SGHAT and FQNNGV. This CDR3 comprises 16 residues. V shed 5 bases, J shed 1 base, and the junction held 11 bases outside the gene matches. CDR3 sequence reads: CASSVLYGTASYEQYF. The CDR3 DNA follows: TGTGCCAGCAGCGTCTTATACGGGACAGCGTCCTACGAGCAGTACTTC.

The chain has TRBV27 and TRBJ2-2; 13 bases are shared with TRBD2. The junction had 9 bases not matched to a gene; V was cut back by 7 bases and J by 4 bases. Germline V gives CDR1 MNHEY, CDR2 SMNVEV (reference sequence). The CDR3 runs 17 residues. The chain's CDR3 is CASTALAGGISTGELFF. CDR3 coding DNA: TGTGCCAGCACAGCACTAGCGGGGGGGATTAGCACCGGGGAGCTGTTTTTT.

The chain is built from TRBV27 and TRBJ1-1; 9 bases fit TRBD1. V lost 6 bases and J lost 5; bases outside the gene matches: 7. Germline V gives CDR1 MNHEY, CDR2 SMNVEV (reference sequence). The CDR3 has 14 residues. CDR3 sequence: CASRKQGAETEAFF. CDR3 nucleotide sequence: TGTGCCAGCAGGAAACAGGGGGCGGAGACTGAAGCTTTCTTT.

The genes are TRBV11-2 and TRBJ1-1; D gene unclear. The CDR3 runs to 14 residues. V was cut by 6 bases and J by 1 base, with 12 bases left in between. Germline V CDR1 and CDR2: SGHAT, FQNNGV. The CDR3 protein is CASSWRRENTEAFF. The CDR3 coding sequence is TGTGCCAGCAGTTGGAGGAGGGAGAACACTGAAGCTTTCTTT.

The CDR3, as DNA: TGTGCCAGCAGCTCCTCCGGGTCCTCTCGGCCCAAATATGGCTACACCTTC. This encodes CASSSSGSSRPKYGYTF. The rearrangement uses TRBV7-8 and TRBJ1-2, with D hard to call. Trimming shortened V by 4 bases and J by 5 bases, and 23 bases separated the two germline ends. Germline CDR1 SGHVS, CDR2 FQNEAQ. This CDR3 has 17 amino acids.

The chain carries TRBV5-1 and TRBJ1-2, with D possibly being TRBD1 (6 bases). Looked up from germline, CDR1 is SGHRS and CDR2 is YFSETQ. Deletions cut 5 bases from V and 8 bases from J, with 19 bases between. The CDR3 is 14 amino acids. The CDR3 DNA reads TGCGCCAGCAGTGCAACGACAGGCGGTGAAGGCTACACCTTC. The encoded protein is CASSATTGGEGYTF.

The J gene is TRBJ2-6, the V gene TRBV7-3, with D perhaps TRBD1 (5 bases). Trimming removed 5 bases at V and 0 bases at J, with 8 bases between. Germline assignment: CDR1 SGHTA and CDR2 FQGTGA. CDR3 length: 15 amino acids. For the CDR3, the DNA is TGTGCCAGCAGCCCGCAGGGCTCTGGGGCCAACGTCCTGACTTTC. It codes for CASSPQGSGANVLTF.

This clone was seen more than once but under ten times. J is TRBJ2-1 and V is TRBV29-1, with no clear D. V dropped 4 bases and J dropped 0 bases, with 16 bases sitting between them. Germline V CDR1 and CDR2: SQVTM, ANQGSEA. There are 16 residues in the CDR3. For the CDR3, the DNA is TGCAGCGTTGGTAGTTTTATTGGGCCCTCCTACAATGAGCAGTTCTTC. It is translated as CSVGSFIGPSYNEQFF.

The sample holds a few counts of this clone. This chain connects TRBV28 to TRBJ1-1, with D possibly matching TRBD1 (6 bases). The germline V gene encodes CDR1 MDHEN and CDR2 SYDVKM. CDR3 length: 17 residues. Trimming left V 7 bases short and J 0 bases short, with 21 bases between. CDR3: CASTPGGGRSMNTEAFF. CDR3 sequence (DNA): TGTGCCAGCACCCCGGGAGGGGGGCGATCCATGAACACTGAAGCTTTCTTT.

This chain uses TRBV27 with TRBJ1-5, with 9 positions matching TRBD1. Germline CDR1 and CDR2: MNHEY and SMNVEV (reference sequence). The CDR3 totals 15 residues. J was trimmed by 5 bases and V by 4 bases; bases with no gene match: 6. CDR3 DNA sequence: TGTGCCAGCAGTTCCACAGGGGGCATGGATCAGCCCCAGCATTTT. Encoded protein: CASSSTGGMDQPQHF.

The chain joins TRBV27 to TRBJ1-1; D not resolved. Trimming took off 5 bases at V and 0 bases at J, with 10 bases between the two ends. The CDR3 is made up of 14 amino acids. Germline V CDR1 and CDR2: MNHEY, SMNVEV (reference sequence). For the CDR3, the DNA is TGTGCCAGCAGTCCCGGGGAAGTGAACACTGAAGCTTTCTTT. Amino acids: CASSPGEVNTEAFF.

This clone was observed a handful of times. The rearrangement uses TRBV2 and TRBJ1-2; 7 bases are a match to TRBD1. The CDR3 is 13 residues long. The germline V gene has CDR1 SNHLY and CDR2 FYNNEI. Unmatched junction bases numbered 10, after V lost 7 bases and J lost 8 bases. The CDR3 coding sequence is TGTGCCAGCACCACAGGGGCTAACGGCGGCTACACCTTC. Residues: CASTTGANGGYTF.

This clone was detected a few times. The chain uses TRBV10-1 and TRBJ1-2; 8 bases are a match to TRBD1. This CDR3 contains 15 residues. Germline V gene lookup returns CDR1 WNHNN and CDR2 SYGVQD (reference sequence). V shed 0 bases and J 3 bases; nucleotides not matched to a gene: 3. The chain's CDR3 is CASSESTGDYYGYTF. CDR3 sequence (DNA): TGCGCCAGCAGTGAGTCGACAGGGGACTACTATGGCTACACCTTC.

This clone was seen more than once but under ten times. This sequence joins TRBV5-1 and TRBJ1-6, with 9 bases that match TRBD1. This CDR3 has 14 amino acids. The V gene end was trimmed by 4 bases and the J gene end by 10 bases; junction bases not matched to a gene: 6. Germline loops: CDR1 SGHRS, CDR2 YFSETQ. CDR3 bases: TGCGCCAGCAGCCCCGGGACAGGGCCGTCACCCCTCCACTTT. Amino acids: CASSPGTGPSPLHF. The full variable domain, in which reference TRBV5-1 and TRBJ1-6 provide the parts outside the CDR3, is KAGVTQTPRYLIKTRGQQVTLSCSPISGHRSVSWYQQTPGQGLQFLFEYFSETQRNKGNFPGRFSGRQFSNSRSEMNVSTLELGDSALYLCASSPGTGPSPLHFGNGTRLTVT.

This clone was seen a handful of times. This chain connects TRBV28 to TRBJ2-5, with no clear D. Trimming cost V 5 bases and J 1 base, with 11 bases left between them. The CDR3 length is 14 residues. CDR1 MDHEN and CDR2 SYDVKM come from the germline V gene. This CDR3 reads CASSRVNLQETQYF. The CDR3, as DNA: TGTGCCAGCAGTCGCGTCAACCTCCAAGAGACCCAGTACTTC.

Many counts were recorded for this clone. The CDR3 nucleotides read TGCGCCAGAAGGGACACTACCCTATATTTT. This translates into CARRDTTLYF. This sequence joins TRBV10-1 and TRBJ1-3; a possible D gene is TRBD1 (6 bases). V was clipped by 9 bases and J by 14 bases, with 14 bases between them. The CDR3 spans 10 residues. Germline CDR1 and CDR2: WNHNN and SYGVQD (reference sequence).

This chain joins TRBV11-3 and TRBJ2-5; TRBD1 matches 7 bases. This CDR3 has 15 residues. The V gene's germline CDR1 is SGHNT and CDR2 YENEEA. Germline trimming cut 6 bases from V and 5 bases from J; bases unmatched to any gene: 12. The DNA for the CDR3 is TGTGCCAGCAGTCAAGGGGGCGCGGGTCAGGAGACCCAGTACTTC. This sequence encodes CASSQGGAGQETQYF.

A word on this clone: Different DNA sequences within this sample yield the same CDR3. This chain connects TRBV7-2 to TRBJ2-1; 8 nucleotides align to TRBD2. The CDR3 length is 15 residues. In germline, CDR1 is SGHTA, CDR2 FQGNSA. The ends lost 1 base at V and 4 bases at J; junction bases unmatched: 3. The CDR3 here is CASSLEAGVYNEQFF. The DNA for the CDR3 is TGTGCCAGCAGCTTAGAAGCGGGAGTATACAATGAGCAGTTCTTC.

The CDR3 nucleotides are TGTGCCAGCAACACAATCAATTCACCCCTCCACTTT. It codes for CASNTINSPLHF. This sequence joins TRBV27 and TRBJ1-6; D is unresolved. The CDR3 totals 12 residues. V lost 7 bases and J 7 bases, leaving 8 bases between the germline ends. Per germline, CDR1 MNHEY and CDR2 SMNVEV (reference sequence).

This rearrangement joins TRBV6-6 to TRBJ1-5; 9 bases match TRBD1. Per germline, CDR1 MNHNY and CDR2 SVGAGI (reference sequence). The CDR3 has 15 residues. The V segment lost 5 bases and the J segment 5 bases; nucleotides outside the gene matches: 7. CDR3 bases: TGTGCCAGCAGTGCAGACAGGGGGAGGTATCAGCCCCAGCATTTT. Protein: CASSADRGRYQPQHF.

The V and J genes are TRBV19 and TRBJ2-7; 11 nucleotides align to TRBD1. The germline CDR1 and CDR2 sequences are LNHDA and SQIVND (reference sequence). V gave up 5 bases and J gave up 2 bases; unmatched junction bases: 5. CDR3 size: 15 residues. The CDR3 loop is CASSGGTGGTYEQYF. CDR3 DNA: TGTGCCAGTAGTGGGGGGACAGGGGGGACCTACGAGCAGTACTTC.

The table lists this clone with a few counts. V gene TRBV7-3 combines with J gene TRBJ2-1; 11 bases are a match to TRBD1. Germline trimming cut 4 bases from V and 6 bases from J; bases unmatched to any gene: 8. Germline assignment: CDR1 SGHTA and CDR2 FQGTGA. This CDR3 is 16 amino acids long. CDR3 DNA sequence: TGTGCCAGCAGCTCCCGGACAGGGGGCTTGGGCAATGAGCAGTTCTTC. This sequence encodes CASSSRTGGLGNEQFF.